Listed below are T cell receptor beta chains from one sample, sequenced in a study of OX40 agonist ivuxolimab in advanced cancers. Sequencing was performed with immunoSEQ multiplex PCR; in TCRdb, only in-frame clones are kept and a portion is missing. The table shows 50,000 to 70,000 clones, with approximately 87% occurring only once. Sequenced here: CD4+ or CD8+ T cells sorted from blood, sampled in a trial of the OX40 agonist ivuxolimab. These receptors were collected from an adult with an advanced solid tumor such as melanoma, head and neck, liver or kidney cancer. The CDR3 runs from the conserved cysteine through the conserved F or W. The D gene is left open where the match is weak. Part of the rows lack a size; the others show once, few, many or a class for expanded clones.

V gene	J gene	clone size	D gene	CDR3 DNA	CDR3 protein
TRBV7-2	TRBJ2-2	.	.	TGTGCCAGCAGCTTAACGGGGGAACTAACCGGGGAGCTGTTTTTT	CASSLTGELTGELFF
TRBV11-1	TRBJ2-1	once	TRBD2	TGTGCCAGCAGCCTCTGGGGGGGGAACTCCTACAATGAGCAGTTCTTC	CASSLWGGNSYNEQFF
TRBV9	TRBJ2-5	once	.	TGTGCCAGCAGCGTAGATCAGCTAGCGGAGACCCAGTACTTC	CASSVDQLAETQYF
TRBV11-2	TRBJ2-7	.	.	TGTGCCAGCAGCCCTGGACATTCGCATGTATCCTACGAGCAGTACTTC	CASSPGHSHVSYEQYF
TRBV6-5	TRBJ2-2	.	.	TGTGCCAGTAAGCTAGGAGCCTACACCGGGGAGCTGTTTTTT	CASKLGAYTGELFF
TRBV4-3	TRBJ1-1	.	.	TGCGCCAGCAGCCGCCAAGGGGACACTGAAGCTTTCTTT	CASSRQGDTEAFF
TRBV30	TRBJ1-5	few	.	TGTGCCTGGAGTCCCTCGTTTGACCAGCCCCAGCATTTT	CAWSPSFDQPQHF
TRBV5-1	TRBJ2-7	.	TRBD1	TGCGCCAGCAGCACAGGGGAAGCAAGTTCCTACGAGCAGTACTTC	CASSTGEASSYEQYF
TRBV6-6	TRBJ1-2	.	.	TGTGCCAGCTCCAACACCTACGACAGCACCTATGGCTACACCTTC	CASSNTYDSTYGYTF
TRBV6-5	TRBJ2-2	.	TRBD1	TGTGCCAGCAGTCGCCCTTGGACAGGGGCCGGGGAGCTGTTTTTT	CASSRPWTGAGELFF
TRBV7-6	TRBJ2-5	.	.	TGTGCCAGCAGCTTAGAGGTGGCAGCGGAGACCCAGTACTTC	CASSLEVAAETQYF
TRBV7-8	TRBJ2-2	few	.	TGTGCCAGCAGCTTACAGGGTGCCGGGGAGCTGTTTTTT	CASSLQGAGELFF
TRBV4-3	TRBJ1-6	.	.	TGCGCCAGCAGCTCTTACATCAACCCGAATTCACCCCTCCACTTT	CASSSYINPNSPLHF
TRBV2	TRBJ1-2	.	.	TGTGCCAGCAGTGATTTAGGTACCTATGGCTACACCTTC	CASSDLGTYGYTF
TRBV7-2	TRBJ2-2	.	.	TGTGCCAGCAGCTTAGTTGTTGGTATCACCGGGGAGCTGTTTTTT	CASSLVVGITGELFF
TRBV7-9	TRBJ2-3	.	TRBD2	TGTGCCATAGCTGAGCGGGGGGCCGATCTGAATACGCAGTATTTT	CAIAERGADLNTQYF
TRBV4-1	TRBJ2-1	.	TRBD2	TGCGCCAGCAGCCAAAGATCTCCCGGGACTAGCGGGGGGGGTGAGCAGTTCTTC	CASSQRSPGTSGGGEQFF
TRBV10-2	TRBJ1-2	few	.	TGCGCCAGCAGTGAGGACGGAGCTAACTATGGCTACACCTTC	CASSEDGANYGYTF
TRBV5-1	TRBJ2-2	.	.	TGCGCCAGCAGCTCAAGGACAGGGAGGGACACCGGGGAGCTGTTTTTT	CASSSRTGRDTGELFF
TRBV7-9	TRBJ1-1	.	TRBD1	TGTGCCAGCAGCTTAGCCGACAGGGGAAAAGCTTTCTTT	CASSLADRGKAFF
TRBV6-1	TRBJ1-3	.	.	TGTGCCAGTAAATGGGAGGGAAACACCATATATTTT	CASKWEGNTIYF
TRBV7-9	TRBJ2-5	.	.	TGTGCCAGCAGCTTAGTCCTAGGTGGAGAGACCCAGTACTTC	CASSLVLGGETQYF
TRBV27	TRBJ1-2	few	.	TGTGCCAGCAGTCCCTGGGACGGCCTTTCACCGGTCTATGGCTACACCTTC	CASSPWDGLSPVYGYTF
TRBV5-4	TRBJ1-5	.	TRBD1	TGTGCCAGCAGCTTCGACGGGACAGGGCCTCAGCCCCAGCATTTT	CASSFDGTGPQPQHF
TRBV6-5	TRBJ2-7	.	.	TGTGCCAGCAGGGTTATAGACACCTCGGACGAGCAGTACTTC	CASRVIDTSDEQYF
TRBV28	TRBJ2-7	.	TRBD1	TGTGCCAGCAGTTTATACAGGGGGCTCGAGCAGTACTTC	CASSLYRGLEQYF
TRBV4-3	TRBJ1-2	once	TRBD1	TGCGCCAGCAGCTCCCAGACAGGGGGCGGCTATGGCTACACCTTC	CASSSQTGGGYGYTF
TRBV19	TRBJ2-1	.	TRBD2	TGTGCCAGTAGAACGACTAGCGGACCTTACAATGAGCAGTTCTTC	CASRTTSGPYNEQFF
TRBV28	TRBJ2-5	.	.	TGTGCCAGCAGTTTAAGGGGGTGGGAGACCCAGTACTTC	CASSLRGWETQYF
TRBV19	TRBJ2-7	.	.	TGTGCCAGTAGTATAGGTGGCAGGGTAGTTGGATACGAGCAGTACTTC	CASSIGGRVVGYEQYF
TRBV18	TRBJ2-3	.	.	TGTGCCAGCTCCCCGAGTGGGGGGATCACAGATACGCAGTATTTT	CASSPSGGITDTQYF
TRBV4-2	TRBJ2-7	.	TRBD2	TGTGCCAGCAGCCCCCGGGGGGGGGACTACGAGCAGTACTTC	CASSPRGGDYEQYF
TRBV7-2	TRBJ2-1	.	.	TGTGCCAGCAGCGCAGAGTCTGAGCAGTTCTTC	CASSAESEQFF
TRBV2	TRBJ2-3	.	TRBD2	TGTGCCAGCAGTATTGGCCCCTTAGCGGGGGGGCCTGGTTTAAAAGATACGCAGTATTTT	CASSIGPLAGGPGLKDTQYF
TRBV15	TRBJ2-5	.	.	TGTGCCACCAGCAATGGACCCCTGGGGACCCAGTACTTC	CATSNGPLGTQYF
TRBV5-1	TRBJ2-7	.	TRBD1	TGCGCCAGCAGCTTGTCCGGACAGGGGGCCTCCTACGAGCAGTACTTC	CASSLSGQGASYEQYF
TRBV6-4	TRBJ2-7	.	.	TGTGCCAGCAGTGACTGCCCGAAATCGTACACGGACCCCTACGAGCAGTACTTC	CASSDCPKSYTDPYEQYF
TRBV6-1	TRBJ2-3	few	TRBD2	TGTGCCAGCAGTGAAGGGTTAGCGGGGGGAGCAGATACGCAGTATTTT	CASSEGLAGGADTQYF
TRBV30	TRBJ2-7	.	TRBD2	TGTGCCTGCCCGGGGGGGAGGGGATCTGCAAACGAGCAGTACTTC	CACPGGRGSANEQYF
TRBV7-2	TRBJ1-6	.	.	TGTGCCAGCACCTTAGGCGCAGGGAGTTCACCCCTCCACTTT	CASTLGAGSSPLHF
TRBV9	TRBJ1-2	.	.	TGTGCCAGCAGCCCCAGACAGTCTAACTATGGCTACACCTTC	CASSPRQSNYGYTF
TRBV7-8	TRBJ2-3	.	.	TGTGCCAGCAGCGGCCCGGCGACCGACCTAGTAGATACGCAGTATTTT	CASSGPATDLVDTQYF
TRBV5-1	TRBJ2-2	.	.	TGCGCCAGCAGCTTGGGCGGCTACTCCGCGAACACCGGGGAGCTGTTTTTT	CASSLGGYSANTGELFF